The next 32 T cell receptor beta chains were all read from a single sample in a study of blood T cell repertoires in COVID-19. The protocol was immunoSEQ multiplex PCR, while the TCRdb copy is restricted to in-frame clones and leaves out a portion. The top ten hold around 4.1% of the sample, which has about 57,000 clones, roughly 80% seen once. Sequencing input: PBMCs or T cells enriched from blood (not recorded which). These receptors all stem from a woman in her thirties or forties with acute COVID-19.

This clone was counted between two and nine times. The chain combines TRBV27 with TRBJ1-1; 11 bases match TRBD1. Germline CDR1 and CDR2: MNHEY and SMNVEV (reference sequence). J was trimmed by 3 bases and V by 7 bases; bases with no gene match: 4. This CDR3 has 14 residues. The CDR3 DNA sequence: TGTGCCAGCACTAGGACAGGGGGCTACACTGAAGCTTTCTTT. It codes for CASTRTGGYTEAFF.

This clone was detected once. This chain connects TRBV4-1 to TRBJ2-5; weak D call: TRBD2 (5 bases). V lost 1 base and J 5 bases, leaving 11 bases between the germline ends. This CDR3 has 14 amino acids. CDR1 is MGHRA, CDR2 YSYEKL, per germline. CDR3 in DNA: TGCGCCAGCAGCCAAGGGGGTTGGAGGGAGACCCAGTACTTC. This gives the protein CASSQGGWRETQYF.

Note on this clone: At one end the junction does not follow the germline gene, possibly because of a read error. The gene calls are TRBV28 and TRBJ2-5, with D unclear. This CDR3 is 14 amino acids long. The germline V gene encodes CDR1 MDHEN and CDR2 SYDVKM. The CDR3 coding sequence is TGTGCCAGCAGTTTCAGTTCCCAGGCCGAGAAACCTAACTTC. This codes for CASSFSSQAEKPNF.

The chain employs TRBV6-5 and TRBJ1-1; D remains unclear. The V gene lost 4 bases and the J gene lost 1 base, with 16 bases spanning the gap. This CDR3 is 16 amino acids long. The V gene's germline CDR1 is MNHEY and CDR2 SVGAGI. The chain's CDR3 is CASSFGRWAANTEAFF. The CDR3 DNA sequence: TGTGCCAGCAGTTTTGGAAGGTGGGCAGCGAACACTGAAGCTTTCTTT.

This chain links TRBV4-1 with TRBJ1-2; D is ambiguous. CDR1 is MGHRA, CDR2 YSYEKL, per germline. V was trimmed by 4 bases and J by 1 base, leaving 16 bases between them. CDR3 length: 16 residues. The CDR3 bases are TGCGCCAGCAGCCTACGTTCCGGGGAAATTAACTATGGCTACACCTTC. Residues: CASSLRSGEINYGYTF.

In this sample, this clone turned up once. The rearrangement uses TRBV24-1 and TRBJ2-1, with 8 bases that match TRBD2. The V segment lost 4 bases and the J segment 5 bases; nucleotides outside the gene matches: 9. Per the germline V gene, CDR1 is KGHDR and CDR2 is SFDVKD. This CDR3 has 16 residues. The CDR3 sequence is CATSEQRGSDHNEQFF. The CDR3 DNA reads TGTGCCACCAGTGAACAGCGGGGGTCGGATCACAATGAGCAGTTCTTC.

The V gene is TRBV5-4, the J gene TRBJ2-5; 7 bases map to TRBD2. This CDR3 is built from 15 residues. V lost 4 bases and J lost 9; bases outside the gene matches: 15. The V gene's germline CDR1 is SGHNT and CDR2 YYREEE (reference sequence). The CDR3 here is CASSPGLGGIGAQYF. CDR3 coding DNA: TGTGCCAGCAGCCCCGGACTAGGAGGGATCGGGGCCCAGTACTTC.

The chain employs TRBV27 and TRBJ2-1, with 13 positions matching TRBD2. V lost 5 bases to trimming and J lost 9 bases; unmatched junction nucleotides: 7. The CDR3 has 15 amino acids. Germline assignment: CDR1 MNHEY and CDR2 SMNVEV (reference sequence). In DNA, the CDR3 is TGTGCCAGCAGTCTTGGACTAGCGGGAGTGGCTGAGCAGTTCTTC. This gives the protein CASSLGLAGVAEQFF.

Only one count was recorded for this clone. This chain connects TRBV7-9 to TRBJ2-3, with D possibly matching TRBD2 (7 bases). The V end was cut by 5 bases, the J end by 2 bases, with 14 bases between. From germline, CDR1 is SEHNR and CDR2 FQNEAQ (reference sequence). The CDR3 has 15 residues. CDR3 DNA sequence: TGTGCCAGCAGCCGACTAGGGGGGGCCACAGATACGCAGTATTTT. Amino acids: CASSRLGGATDTQYF.

This sequence joins TRBV15 and TRBJ1-6; 7 bases map to TRBD1. The CDR3 loop spans 15 amino acids. Trimming cost V 4 bases and J 8 bases; bases outside gene matches: 8. Germline loops: CDR1 LNHNV, CDR2 YYDKDF (reference sequence). The CDR3 loop is CATSKSTGSDSPLHF. The CDR3 coding sequence is TGTGCCACCAGCAAGTCGACAGGGAGTGATTCACCCCTCCACTTT.

The chain recombines TRBV19 with TRBJ1-1; 8 nucleotides match TRBD1. The CDR3 has 15 amino acids. CDR1 is LNHDA and CDR2 is SQIVND in the germline V gene (reference sequence). The J segment lost 4 bases and the V segment lost 6 bases, leaving 10 bases of the junction unmatched. CDR3 region: CASRPDRGLGTEAFF. CDR3 nucleotides: TGTGCCAGTAGACCCGACAGGGGATTGGGCACTGAAGCTTTCTTT.

The chain has TRBV28 and TRBJ1-4; tentatively, D is TRBD1 (5 bases). V dropped 6 bases and J dropped 1 base, with 24 bases sitting between them. The CDR3 covers 19 residues. CDR1 and CDR2 (germline): MDHEN, SYDVKM. The CDR3 reads CASSRALFFESETNEKLFF. CDR3 nucleotide sequence: TGTGCCAGCAGCAGGGCCCTCTTTTTTGAGTCGGAAACTAATGAAAAACTGTTTTTT.

The chain joins TRBV28 to TRBJ2-7, with TRBD1 matching over 8 bases. CDR1 is MDHEN and CDR2 is SYDVKM in the germline V gene. The CDR3 is made up of 14 amino acids. V lost 2 bases, J lost 4 bases, and 4 bases stayed unmatched. The CDR3 nucleotides read TGTGCCAGCAGTTTACAGGGGGCCTTGTACGAGCAGTACGTC. Residues: CASSLQGALYEQYV.

V and J are TRBV11-3 and TRBJ2-3; 9 bases agree with TRBD1. The CDR3 runs to 14 residues. Trimming at V came to 8 bases and at J to 2 bases, leaving 5 bases not matched to a gene. Germline V gene lookup returns CDR1 SGHNT and CDR2 YENEEA. This CDR3 reads CASSQGAPTDTQYF. In DNA form, the CDR3 reads TGTGCCAGCTCACAGGGGGCCCCCACAGATACGCAGTATTTT.

A single count supports this clone. V and J are TRBV24-1 and TRBJ2-1, with TRBD2 as a possible D gene (6 bases). This CDR3 has 15 residues. Germline loops: CDR1 KGHDR, CDR2 SFDVKD. V was cut by 1 base and J by 0 bases, with 6 bases left in between. The CDR3 region has the DNA TGTGCCACCAGTGATTTAGCGGGCTCCTACAATGAGCAGTTCTTC. Its protein is CATSDLAGSYNEQFF.

The chain has TRBV5-1 and TRBJ1-2, with TRBD1 matching 7 bases. The CDR3 totals 14 residues. Germline CDR1 reads SGHRS; CDR2 reads YFSETQ. V was clipped by 5 bases and J by 4 bases; unmatched bases: 8. CDR3 DNA: TGCGCCAGCAGGTATTCGGGACAGATCTATGGCTACACCTTC. Its protein product is CASRYSGQIYGYTF. The entire variable domain, with the rest obtained from reference TRBV5-1 and TRBJ1-2, is as follows: KAGVTQTPRYLIKTRGQQVTLSCSPISGHRSVSWYQQTPGQGLQFLFEYFSETQRNKGNFPGRFSGRQFSNSRSEMNVSTLELGDSALYLCASRYSGQIYGYTFGSGTRLTVV.

This clone was seen just once. The chain carries TRBV27 and TRBJ1-5; TRBD1 might be the D (6 bases). Germline values: CDR1 MNHEY, CDR2 SMNVEV (reference sequence). The CDR3 totals 14 residues. V gave up 3 bases and J gave up 3 bases, with 9 bases separating them. The CDR3 DNA reads TGTGCCAGCAGTTTTACAGGGATCAATCAGCCCCAGCATTTT. This translates into CASSFTGINQPQHF.

This chain connects TRBV5-1 to TRBJ2-1; 10 nucleotides match TRBD2. The germline CDR1 and CDR2 sequences are SGHRS and YFSETQ. The CDR3 extends over 16 amino acids. J lost 6 bases, V lost 4 bases, and 10 bases had no gene match. CDR3 amino acids: CASSPPSGRGSNEQFF. CDR3 nucleotide sequence: TGCGCCAGCAGCCCTCCAAGCGGGAGGGGCTCCAATGAGCAGTTCTTC.

The rearrangement uses TRBV3-1 (or the pseudogene TRBV3-2) and TRBJ2-6, with 9 bases matching TRBD1. Germline V gene lookup returns CDR1 LGHDT and CDR2 YNNKEL (reference sequence). After removal of 1 base from V and 0 bases from J, the junction contained 13 bases not matched to a gene. This CDR3 has 21 residues. In nucleotides, the CDR3 is TGTGCCAGCAGCCAAGGGGCCTTCCGGGGACAGGGTGTCTCTGGGGCCAACGTCCTGACTTTC. Encoded protein: CASSQGAFRGQGVSGANVLTF.

This chain joins TRBV11-2 and TRBJ1-1; D is uncertain. Germline values: CDR1 SGHAT, CDR2 FQNNGV. The V and J ends lost 5 bases and 7 bases respectively, with 8 bases between them. There are 11 residues in the CDR3. The chain's CDR3 is CASSRTVEAFF. The CDR3 DNA reads as TGTGCCAGCAGCCGTACGGTTGAAGCTTTCTTT.

In its sample, this clone was seen a few times. The chain is built from TRBV5-1 and TRBJ2-5, with 14 bases lining up with TRBD2. Trimming removed 4 bases from V and 2 bases from J; junction bases left unmatched: 7. Germline V lookup: CDR1 SGHRS, CDR2 YFSETQ. The CDR3 runs to 17 residues. This CDR3 is CASSGGLAGALQETQYF. The CDR3, as DNA: TGCGCCAGCAGCGGGGGACTAGCGGGGGCCCTACAAGAGACCCAGTACTTC.

This clone was detected only a few times. This chain joins TRBV5-4 and TRBJ1-1, with TRBD1 matching over 7 bases. Germline lookup yields CDR1 SGHNT and CDR2 YYREEE (reference sequence). The junction had 7 bases not matched to a gene; V was cut back by 1 base and J by 4 bases. The CDR3 extends over 15 amino acids. CDR3 DNA: TGTGCCAGCAGCTTGAGTAGGGGGCCGGGCACTGAAGCTTTCTTT. Translated, it gives CASSLSRGPGTEAFF.

This clone was counted once. This sequence joins TRBV5-4 and TRBJ2-2, with TRBD1 as a possible D gene (5 bases). CDR1 is SGHNT, CDR2 YYREEE, per germline (reference sequence). V dropped 0 bases and J dropped 1 base, with 13 bases sitting between them. The CDR3 totals 17 residues. CDR3 protein: CASSLGAGLWNTGELFF. Here the CDR3 DNA reads TGTGCCAGCAGCTTGGGGGCAGGGCTTTGGAACACCGGGGAGCTGTTTTTT.

The chain uses TRBV19 and TRBJ1-2; 8 bases line up with TRBD1. The CDR3 length is 13 residues. Germline V gives CDR1 LNHDA, CDR2 SQIVND (reference sequence). The J segment lost 4 bases and the V segment lost 7 bases, leaving 5 bases of the junction unmatched. The CDR3 nucleotides are TGTGCCAGTACCCCCGGACAGGGCTATGGCTACACCTTC. Translating gives CASTPGQGYGYTF.

This chain links TRBV28 with TRBJ2-2; 8 positions agree with TRBD1. The CDR3 spans 13 residues. From germline, CDR1 is MDHEN and CDR2 SYDVKM. Trimming removed 7 bases from V and 4 bases from J; junction bases left unmatched: 2. Here the CDR3 DNA reads TGTGCCAGCATAGGACAGGGCACCGGGGAGCTGTTTTTT. Its translation: CASIGQGTGELFF.

V usage is TRBV18 and J usage is TRBJ2-5, with D maybe TRBD1 (5 bases). The length of the CDR3 is 14 residues. V gave up 6 bases and J gave up 5 bases, with 16 bases separating them. Germline lookup yields CDR1 KGHSH and CDR2 LQKENI. CDR3 amino acids: CASSPPTGWETQYF. CDR3 sequence (DNA): TGTGCCAGCTCTCCGCCCACAGGCTGGGAGACCCAGTACTTC. The variable domain in full, completed from reference TRBV18 and TRBJ2-5, reads NAGVMQNPRHLVRRRGQEARLRCSPMKGHSHVYWYRQLPEEGLKFMVYLQKENIIDESGMPKERFSAEFPKEGPSILRIQQVVRGDSAAYFCASSPPTGWETQYFGPGTRLLVL.

The chain links TRBV7-3 to TRBJ2-1; the D is unclear. Trimming pared 2 bases from V and 5 bases from J, leaving 7 bases between. Germline CDR1 SGHTA, CDR2 FQGTGA. The CDR3 has 13 residues. CDR3 nucleotides: TGTGCCAGCAGCTTAGGTCGGGACAATGAGCAGTTCTTC. Its protein product is CASSLGRDNEQFF. Drawing the rest from reference TRBV7-3 and TRBJ2-1, the complete variable domain is GAGVSQTPSNKVTEKGKYVELRCDPISGHTALYWYRQSLGQGPEFLIYFQGTGAADDSGLPNDRFFAVRPEGSVSTLKIQRTERGDSAVYLCASSLGRDNEQFFGPGTRLTVL.

This rearrangement joins TRBV28 to TRBJ1-2; weak D call: TRBD1 (6 bases). Germline V gene lookup returns CDR1 MDHEN and CDR2 SYDVKM. This CDR3 region has 14 residues. V was shortened by 8 bases and J by 3 bases, with 16 bases between the two germline ends. The CDR3, as DNA: TGTGCCAGCGCATTAACAGGGATACACTATGGCTACACCTTC. Protein product: CASALTGIHYGYTF.

The rearrangement uses TRBV3-1 (or the pseudogene TRBV3-2) and TRBJ1-1; D is unclear. Germline loops: CDR1 LGHDT, CDR2 YNNKEL (reference sequence). The CDR3 is 13 residues long. Trimming cost V 0 bases and J 4 bases, with 6 bases left between them. The CDR3 loop is CASSQDRVTEAFF. For the CDR3, the DNA is TGTGCCAGCAGCCAAGATCGGGTCACTGAAGCTTTCTTT.

V gene TRBV2 combines with J gene TRBJ1-5, with TRBD1 as a possible D gene (5 bases). Trimming removed 2 bases at V and 7 bases at J, with 15 bases between. Germline values: CDR1 SNHLY, CDR2 FYNNEI. This CDR3 spans 15 amino acids. The CDR3 reads CASSEWGGAKQPQHF. The CDR3 nucleotides are TGTGCCAGCAGTGAATGGGGCGGGGCGAAGCAGCCCCAGCATTTT.

This clone was recorded once. The V and J genes are TRBV28 and TRBJ2-3, with 7 bases matching TRBD2. The CDR3 is 14 amino acids. Germline trimming cut 9 bases from V and 3 bases from J; bases unmatched to any gene: 9. Germline V CDR1 and CDR2: MDHEN, SYDVKM. The CDR3 sequence: CASGRGRETDTQYF. CDR3 coding DNA: TGTGCCAGTGGGAGGGGCAGGGAGACAGATACGCAGTATTTT. Supplemented by reference TRBV28 and TRBJ2-3, the full variable domain reads DVKVTQSSRYLVKRTGEKVFLECVQDMDHENMFWYRQDPGLGLRLIYFSYDVKMKEKGDIPEGYSVSREKKERFSLILESASTNQTSMYLCASGRGRETDTQYFGPGTRLTVL.

V is TRBV5-4 and J is TRBJ1-1; 7 bases line up with TRBD1. CDR3 length: 12 residues. Per germline, CDR1 SGHNT and CDR2 YYREEE (reference sequence). J was trimmed by 7 bases and V by 4 bases; bases with no gene match: 4. The CDR3 nucleotides read TGTGCCAGCAGCCCGACAGGGCTTGAAGCTTTCTTT. Translation: CASSPTGLEAFF. Drawing the rest from reference TRBV5-4 and TRBJ1-1, the complete variable domain is ETGVTQSPTHLIKTRGQQVTLRCSSQSGHNTVSWYQQALGQGPQFIFQYYREEENGRGNFPPRFSGLQFPNYSSELNVNALELDDSALYLCASSPTGLEAFFGQGTRLTVV.